One sample yielded the 7 T cell receptor beta chains listed below, sequenced in a study of shared clonotypes between healthy human individuals (dated by TCRdb to about 2020). The protocol used for the library was the immunoSEQ multiplex PCR assay. The immuneACCESS repertoire file appears here via TCRdb, limited to in-frame rearrangements. These files lack a portion of the clones; in checked studies, under half of the deficit traces to unresolved V genes, and the cause of the others is not known. A total of roughly 500,000 clones appear in this sample, about 78% of them only once. 9.5% to 15% of the sample is held by the ten biggest clonotypes. Material for sequencing was PBMCs. These receptors came from a woman between 40 and 50 years old in good health. Some clones in this sample may be carry-over from other donors' samples.

This chain connects TRBV6-1 to TRBJ2-1; no clear D gene. V lost 1 base and J lost 2, with 9 bases in between. The germline V gene has CDR1 MNHNS and CDR2 SASEGT. This CDR3 spans 15 amino acids. Written as DNA, the CDR3 is TGTGCCAGCAGTGAAGAATCTTATGCCTACAATGAGCAGTTCTTC. Translating it yields CASSEESYAYNEQFF.

J is TRBJ2-7 and V is TRBV2; a weak D match, TRBD1 (6 bases). Trimming shortened V by 5 bases and J by 7 bases, and 12 bases separated the two germline ends. The CDR3 spans 12 residues. Per germline, CDR1 SNHLY and CDR2 FYNNEI. CDR3 residues: CASSKQGGEQYF. For the CDR3, the DNA is TGTGCCAGCAGTAAACAGGGCGGGGAGCAGTACTTC.

The chain has TRBV7-9 and TRBJ2-3, with 7 bases matching TRBD1. Germline values: CDR1 SEHNR, CDR2 FQNEAQ (reference sequence). V gave up 5 bases and J gave up 5 bases; unmatched junction bases: 22. CDR3 size: 19 residues. Written as DNA, the CDR3 is TGTGCCAGCAGCCACGACTCTAGAACCGGGACAGAGAAAGAAGATACGCAGTATTTT. It is translated as CASSHDSRTGTEKEDTQYF.

This chain joins TRBV28 and TRBJ2-1; D unclear. The CDR3 has 13 residues. Trimming shortened V by 11 bases and J by 9 bases, and 20 bases separated the two germline ends. The germline CDR1 and CDR2 sequences are MDHEN and SYDVKM. This CDR3 is CAAMRRSSGEQFF. The CDR3 region has the DNA TGTGCCGCCATGCGTCGAAGTTCGGGTGAGCAGTTCTTC.

The J gene is TRBJ2-7, the V gene TRBV11-2, with 8 positions matching TRBD1. J gave up 6 bases and V 0 bases, and 4 bases lay outside the gene matches. There are 14 residues in the CDR3. Germline-derived CDR1 and CDR2 are SGHAT and FQNNGV. The CDR3 reads CASSLEAGGREQYF. The CDR3 DNA sequence: TGTGCCAGCAGCTTAGAGGCAGGGGGCCGCGAGCAGTACTTC.

This clone has only a few counts. The rearrangement links TRBV7-6 to TRBJ1-3, with 9 nucleotides matching TRBD1. The CDR3 covers 20 residues. Germline V CDR1 and CDR2: SGHVS, FNYEAQ. With 0 bases clipped from V and 0 bases from J, the junction kept 12 bases outside the gene matches. CDR3 bases: TGTGCCAGCAGCTTAGCGACGGGGACAGGGATCCCATACTCTGGAAACACCATATATTTT. It codes for CASSLATGTGIPYSGNTIYF. Full variable domain (missing parts from reference TRBV7-6 and TRBJ1-3): GAGVSQSPRYKVTKRGQDVALRCDPISGHVSLYWYRQALGQGPEFLTYFNYEAQQDKSGLPNDRFSAERPEGSISTLTIQRTEQRDSAMYRCASSLATGTGIPYSGNTIYFGEGSWLTVV.

The V gene is TRBV18, the J gene TRBJ2-7; TRBD2 aligns across 9 bases. The CDR3 contains 15 residues. CDR1 is KGHSH and CDR2 is LQKENI in the germline V gene. The J segment lost 5 bases and the V segment lost 3 bases, leaving 8 bases of the junction unmatched. The chain's CDR3 is CASSPTATSGHEQYF. CDR3 bases: TGTGCCAGCTCACCCACCGCGACTAGCGGCCACGAGCAGTACTTC. The full variable domain, with the rest looked up from reference TRBV18 and TRBJ2-7, is NAGVMQNPRHLVRRRGQEARLRCSPMKGHSHVYWYRQLPEEGLKFMVYLQKENIIDESGMPKERFSAEFPKEGPSILRIQQVVRGDSAAYFCASSPTATSGHEQYFGPGTRLTVT.